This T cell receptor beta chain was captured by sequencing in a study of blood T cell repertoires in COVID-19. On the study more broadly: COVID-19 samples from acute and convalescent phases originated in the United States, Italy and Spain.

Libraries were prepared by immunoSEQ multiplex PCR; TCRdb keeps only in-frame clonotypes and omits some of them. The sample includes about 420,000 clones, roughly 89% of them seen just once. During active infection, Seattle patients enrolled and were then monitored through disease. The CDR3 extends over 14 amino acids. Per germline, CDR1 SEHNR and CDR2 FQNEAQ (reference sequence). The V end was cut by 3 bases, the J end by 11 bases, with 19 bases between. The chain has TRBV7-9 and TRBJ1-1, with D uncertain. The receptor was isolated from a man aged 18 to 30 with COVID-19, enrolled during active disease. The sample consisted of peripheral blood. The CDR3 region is CASSFSANSGRAFF. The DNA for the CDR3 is TGTGCCAGCAGCTTTTCAGCTAACAGTGGAAGGGCTTTCTTT.